Below are 22 T cell receptor beta chains sequenced from a single sample in a study of blood T cell repertoires in COVID-19. Assay: immunoSEQ multiplex PCR; the TCRdb copy retains only in-frame clones and omits some. The sample gives some 100,000 clones, around nine tenths of which show up once; 10% is in the top ten. The sequencing input was peripheral blood. These receptors all stem from a man aged 45 to 65 with acute or convalescent COVID-19.

In nucleotides, the CDR3 is TGTGCCAGCAGCCCGGGACAGGGGAAGGGAAACACCATATATTTT. Translating gives CASSPGQGKGNTIYF. This chain connects TRBV21-1 to TRBJ1-3; the D segment call TRBD1 is taken from the table without a DNA check. TRBV21-1 is a listed pseudogene. The CDR3 extends over 15 amino acids.

This chain uses TRBV14 with TRBJ2-1, with TRBD2 identical over 8 bases. The J segment lost 3 bases and the V segment lost 4 bases, leaving 5 bases of the junction unmatched. This CDR3 has 15 residues. Germline V lookup: CDR1 SGHDN, CDR2 FVKESK. As DNA, the CDR3 is TGTGCCAGCAGCCCCATAGCGGGAAACTACAATGAGCAGTTCTTC. It specifies CASSPIAGNYNEQFF. Full variable domain (missing parts from reference TRBV14 and TRBJ2-1): EAGVTQFPSHSVIEKGQTVTLRCDPISGHDNLYWYRRVMGKEIKFLLHFVKESKQDESGMPNNRFLAERTGGTYSTLKVQPAELEDSGVYFCASSPIAGNYNEQFFGPGTRLTVL.

The V gene is TRBV7-9, the J gene TRBJ2-5; TRBD1 aligns across 12 bases. V gave up 6 bases and J gave up 1 base; unmatched junction bases: 3. Germline V gene lookup returns CDR1 SEHNR and CDR2 FQNEAQ (reference sequence). CDR3 length equals 15 residues. CDR3 coding DNA: TGTGCCAGCAGACGGGACAGGGGGCTCCAAGAGACCCAGTACTTC. Protein product: CASRRDRGLQETQYF.

This chain connects TRBV3-1 (or the pseudogene TRBV3-2) to TRBJ2-5, with 7 bases that match TRBD2. The CDR3 loop spans 15 amino acids. CDR1 is LGHDT, CDR2 YNNKEL, per germline (reference sequence). V shed 4 bases, J shed 4 bases, and the junction held 9 bases outside the gene matches. DNA of the CDR3: TGTGCCAGCAGCCCGACTAGCCGGGGCCGAGAGACCCAGTACTTC. Encoded protein: CASSPTSRGRETQYF.

The rearrangement links TRBV20-1 to TRBJ1-6; D gene ambiguous. V was pared by 3 bases and J by 7 bases, with 10 bases between. Germline-derived CDR1 and CDR2 are DFQATT and SNEGSKA (reference sequence). This CDR3 spans 13 amino acids. The CDR3 reads CSASDTGNSPLHF. CDR3 sequence (DNA): TGCAGTGCTAGTGACACCGGGAATTCACCCCTCCACTTT.

V and J are TRBV7-8 and TRBJ2-7; 11 bases align to TRBD2. CDR3 length: 15 residues. Germline trimming cut 5 bases from V and 2 bases from J; bases unmatched to any gene: 5. CDR1 and CDR2 (germline): SGHVS, FQNEAQ. The CDR3 sequence is CASSIGTSGTYEQYF. As DNA, the CDR3 is TGTGCCAGCAGCATTGGGACTAGCGGAACCTACGAGCAGTACTTC.

The J gene is TRBJ2-2, the V gene TRBV5-1; 9 nucleotides line up with TRBD2. Germline V gene data show CDR1 as SGHRS and CDR2 as YFSETQ. V gave up 4 bases and J gave up 4 bases; unmatched junction bases: 11. The CDR3 runs 17 residues. CDR3 DNA: TGCGCCAGCAGCGCGTTTAGCGGGAGTTCATCCACCGGGGAGCTGTTTTTT. It is translated as CASSAFSGSSSTGELFF.

This chain connects TRBV5-6 to TRBJ2-7; TRBD1 aligns across 8 bases. Germline-derived CDR1 and CDR2 are SGHDT and YYEEEE. This CDR3 is 15 amino acids long. J gave up 1 base and V 4 bases, and 7 bases lay outside the gene matches. DNA for the CDR3: TGTGCCAGCAGCGAGGGACAGGTGGGATCCTACGAGCAGTACTTC. Translated, it gives CASSEGQVGSYEQYF.

The chain recombines TRBV7-2 with TRBJ2-1; 9 nucleotides line up with TRBD2. J lost 7 bases, V lost 2 bases, and 0 bases had no gene match. From germline, CDR1 is SGHTA and CDR2 FQGNSA. The CDR3 length is 13 residues. CDR3 sequence reads: CASSLLAGNEQFF. Here the CDR3 DNA reads TGTGCCAGCAGCTTACTAGCGGGGAATGAGCAGTTCTTC.

This clone appeared a single time. This rearrangement joins TRBV6-6 to TRBJ2-7, with 7 bases fitting TRBD2. CDR1 is MNHNY and CDR2 is SVGAGI in the germline V gene (reference sequence). The J segment lost 2 bases and the V segment lost 0 bases, leaving 7 bases of the junction unmatched. The CDR3 spans 16 residues. CDR3 protein: CASSYSGASGTYEQYF. CDR3 nucleotides: TGTGCCAGCAGTTACTCTGGGGCTAGCGGCACCTACGAGCAGTACTTC.

The chain has TRBV19 and TRBJ1-5; D is unresolved. Trimming stripped 5 bases from V and 6 bases from J, with 14 bases between. Germline V gene data show CDR1 as LNHDA and CDR2 as SQIVND (reference sequence). The CDR3 length is 14 residues. CDR3 sequence (DNA): TGTGCCAGTAGTGGTGAAGGGAGACGTCAGCCCCAGCATTTT. Encoded protein: CASSGEGRRQPQHF.

The genes are TRBV20-1 and TRBJ1-2; D not certain. The CDR3 is 11 amino acids. V lost 3 bases to trimming and J lost 4 bases, with 6 bases between them. The germline CDR1 and CDR2 sequences are DFQATT and SNEGSKA (reference sequence). CDR3 bases: TGCAGTGCTAGCGCGGTCTATGGCTACACCTTC. Translating it yields CSASAVYGYTF.

V usage is TRBV4-1 and J usage is TRBJ2-2, with 8 bases fitting TRBD2. The CDR3 extends over 17 amino acids. Germline CDR1 reads MGHRA; CDR2 reads YSYEKL. V was clipped by 4 bases and J by 6 bases; unmatched bases: 13. The CDR3 bases are TGCGCCAGCAGCCCCATTGAGAGCGGGAGTGGGTCCGGGGAGCTGTTTTTT. Its protein product is CASSPIESGSGSGELFF.

This clone came up a few times. The gene calls are TRBV5-4 and TRBJ2-1, with 14 bases fitting TRBD2. The CDR3 has 16 amino acids. Germline V gene lookup returns CDR1 SGHNT and CDR2 YYREEE (reference sequence). The J segment lost 7 bases and the V segment lost 4 bases, leaving 7 bases of the junction unmatched. As DNA, the CDR3 is TGTGCCAGCAGCCCGGGACTAGCGGGAGAGGTTAATGAGCAGTTCTTC. Residues: CASSPGLAGEVNEQFF.

The rearrangement joins TRBV7-6 to TRBJ2-2; 9 bases map to TRBD2. This CDR3 comprises 20 residues. Per the germline V gene, CDR1 is SGHVS and CDR2 is FNYEAQ. V lost 0 bases to trimming and J lost 7 bases; unmatched junction nucleotides: 18. The CDR3 sequence: CASSLAWGGLAGRTDGELFF. The CDR3 DNA is TGTGCCAGCAGCTTAGCATGGGGGGGGCTAGCGGGACGAACCGACGGGGAGCTGTTTTTT.

V usage is TRBV6-6 and J usage is TRBJ1-2, with D maybe TRBD1 (6 bases). Trimming left V 3 bases short and J 8 bases short, with 13 bases between. This CDR3 is 13 amino acids long. Per the germline V gene, CDR1 is MNHNY and CDR2 is SVGAGI (reference sequence). CDR3: CASSYLGAGGYTF. CDR3 sequence (DNA): TGTGCCAGCAGTTATTTGGGGGCAGGGGGCTACACCTTC.

This clone showed up just once. The chain couples TRBV19 to TRBJ2-2, with D possibly TRBD2 on 6 matching bases. Germline CDR1 is LNHDA and CDR2 is SQIVND (reference sequence). This CDR3 is 12 amino acids long. V was cut by 6 bases and J by 7 bases, with 9 bases left in between. CDR3 residues: CASREGFGELFF. DNA for the CDR3: TGTGCCAGTAGGGAGGGGTTCGGGGAGCTGTTTTTT.

The V and J genes are TRBV19 and TRBJ2-7; 8 positions match TRBD1. V lost 6 bases to trimming and J lost 7 bases; unmatched junction nucleotides: 14. CDR3 size: 15 residues. Germline CDR1 and CDR2: LNHDA and SQIVND (reference sequence). Written as DNA, the CDR3 is TGTGCCAGTAGCCATGGACAGGGAGGAGCGTGGGAGCAGTACTTC. It is translated as CASSHGQGGAWEQYF.

The V gene is TRBV19, the J gene TRBJ1-1, with TRBD1 identical over 9 bases. The CDR3 covers 16 residues. V was clipped by 7 bases and J by 1 base; unmatched bases: 10. Germline loops: CDR1 LNHDA, CDR2 SQIVND (reference sequence). As DNA, the CDR3 is TGTGCCAGTATTAACCCGGGACAGGGCCGGAACACTGAAGCTTTCTTT. It specifies CASINPGQGRNTEAFF.

This chain connects TRBV15 to TRBJ2-3; a possible D gene is TRBD1 (5 bases). Germline CDR1 and CDR2: LNHNV and YYDKDF (reference sequence). Trimming removed 6 bases at V and 4 bases at J, with 11 bases between. CDR3 length equals 13 residues. The CDR3 is CATSPGFADTQYF. In DNA, the CDR3 is TGTGCCACCAGTCCAGGGTTTGCAGATACGCAGTATTTT.

This clone was seen a single time. V and J are TRBV5-1 and TRBJ2-1; 10 positions agree with TRBD1. This CDR3 has 13 residues. Losses at the gene ends were 7 bases for V and 7 bases for J; bases not matched to a gene: 5. Germline loops: CDR1 SGHRS, CDR2 YFSETQ. The CDR3 bases are TGCGCCAGCCGACAGGGGGCTGGGAATGAGCAGTTCTTC. Protein: CASRQGAGNEQFF.

This sequence joins TRBV5-1 and TRBJ2-3; TRBD1 might be the D (6 bases). Trimming removed 4 bases from V and 0 bases from J, with 15 bases in between. This CDR3 has 16 amino acids. Per germline, CDR1 SGHRS and CDR2 YFSETQ. CDR3 sequence: CASSPRRTASTDTQYF. CDR3 sequence (DNA): TGCGCCAGCAGCCCAAGGAGGACAGCTAGCACAGATACGCAGTATTTT. Full variable domain (rest looked up from reference TRBV5-1 and TRBJ2-3): KAGVTQTPRYLIKTRGQQVTLSCSPISGHRSVSWYQQTPGQGLQFLFEYFSETQRNKGNFPGRFSGRQFSNSRSEMNVSTLELGDSALYLCASSPRRTASTDTQYFGPGTRLTVL.